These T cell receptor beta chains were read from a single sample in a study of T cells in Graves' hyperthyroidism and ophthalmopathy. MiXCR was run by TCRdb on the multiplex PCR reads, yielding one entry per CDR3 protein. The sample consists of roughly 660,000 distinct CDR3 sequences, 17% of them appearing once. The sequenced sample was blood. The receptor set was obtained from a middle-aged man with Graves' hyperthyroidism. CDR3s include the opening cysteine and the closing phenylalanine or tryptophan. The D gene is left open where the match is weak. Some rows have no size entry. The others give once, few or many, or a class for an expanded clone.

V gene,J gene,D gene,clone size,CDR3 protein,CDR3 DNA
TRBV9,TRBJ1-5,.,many,CASSVSGVGQPQHF,TGTGCCAGCAGCGTCTCGGGGGTTGGTCAGCCCCAGCATTTT
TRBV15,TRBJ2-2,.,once,CATSWNTGALSNGELFF,TGTGCCACCAGCTGGAATACCGGGGCCCTCTCGAACGGGGAGCTGTTTTTT
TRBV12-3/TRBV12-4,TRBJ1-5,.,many,CASSEGKNQPQHF,TGTGCCAGCAGTGAGGGGAAGAATCAGCCCCAGCATTTT
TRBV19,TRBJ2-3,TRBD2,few,CASRPLFTGGPVHVPDTQYF,TGTGCCAGTAGGCCCCTCTTTACGGGAGGGCCGGTTCATGTCCCAGATACGCAGTATTTT
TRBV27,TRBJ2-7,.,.,CASSLGKGVEQYF,TGTGCCAGCAGTTTAGGTAAGGGTGTCGAGCAGTACTTC
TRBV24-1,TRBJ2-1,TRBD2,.,CATSDPGPSGYNEQFF,TGTGCCACCAGTGACCCAGGGCCTAGCGGATACAATGAGCAGTTCTTC
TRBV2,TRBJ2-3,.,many,CASSERVLGPRGTDTQYF,TGTGCCAGCAGTGAACGGGTTTTGGGGCCCCGGGGCACAGATACGCAGTATTTT
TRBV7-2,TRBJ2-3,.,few,CASSLARRGSADTQYF,TGTGCCAGCAGCTTAGCGAGGAGGGGGAGCGCAGATACGCAGTATTTT
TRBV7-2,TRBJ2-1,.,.,CASSLLRSSYNEQFF,TGTGCCAGCAGCTTACTACGAAGCTCCTACAATGAGCAGTTCTTC
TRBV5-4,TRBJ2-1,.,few,CASSPWTTQGGQFF,TGTGCCAGCAGCCCCTGGACTACCCAAGGGGGTCAGTTCTTC
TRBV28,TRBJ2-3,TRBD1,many,CASSPPPGGEDTQYF,TGTGCCAGCAGTCCCCCCCCAGGGGGCGAAGATACGCAGTATTTT
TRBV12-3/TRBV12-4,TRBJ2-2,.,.,CASSFGTTNTGELFF,TGTGCTAGCAGTTTCGGGACAACGAACACCGGGGAGCTGTTTTTT
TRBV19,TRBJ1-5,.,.,CASSIDGVSNQPQHF,TGTGCCAGTAGTATAGATGGGGTGAGCAATCAGCCCCAGCATTTT
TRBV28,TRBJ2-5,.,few,CASSLRGAIETQYF,TGTGCCAGCAGTTTAAGGGGGGCCATCGAGACCCAGTACTTC
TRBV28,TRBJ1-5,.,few,CASSSLFYRDRSNQPQHF,TGTGCCAGCAGTTCCCTCTTTTACAGGGATAGGAGCAATCAGCCCCAGCATTTT
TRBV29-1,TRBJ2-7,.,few,CSIDGEYAYEQYF,TGCAGCATTGATGGGGAATACGCCTACGAGCAGTACTTC
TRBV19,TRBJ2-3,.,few,CASTKSPHRGDTQYF,TGTGCCAGTACCAAATCACCACACCGGGGAGATACGCAGTATTTT
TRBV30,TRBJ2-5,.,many,CAWSEPYQETQYF,TGTGCCTGGAGCGAGCCGTACCAAGAGACCCAGTACTTC
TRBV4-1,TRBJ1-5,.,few,CASSYDGGAHSNQPQHF,TGCGCCAGCAGCTATGACGGGGGGGCGCATAGCAATCAGCCCCAGCATTTT
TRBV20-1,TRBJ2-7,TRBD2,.,CSARDPLTSGAYEQYF,TGCAGTGCTAGAGATCCCCTTACTAGCGGGGCCTACGAGCAGTACTTC
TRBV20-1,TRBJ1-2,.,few,CSAREVAAGYTF,TGCAGTGCTAGAGAAGTAGCTGCTGGCTACACCTTC
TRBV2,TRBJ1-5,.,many,CASSDGYSNQPQHF,TGTGCCAGCAGTGACGGTTATAGCAATCAGCCCCAGCATTTT
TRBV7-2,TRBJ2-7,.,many,CASSLEGGLLGEQYF,TGTGCCAGCAGCTTAGAAGGTGGCTTGCTGGGCGAGCAGTACTTC
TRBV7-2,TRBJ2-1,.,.,CASSLTRPNEQFF,TGTGCCAGCAGCCTAACTAGACCCAATGAGCAGTTCTTC
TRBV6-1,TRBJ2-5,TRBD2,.,CASSYPSGGETQYF,TGTGCCAGCAGTTATCCTAGCGGGGGAGAGACCCAGTACTTC
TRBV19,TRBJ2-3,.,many,CASRRTPTTITQYF,TGTGCCAGTAGAAGGACACCCACAACCATTACGCAGTATTTT
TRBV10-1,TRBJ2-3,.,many,CASSESPVGDTQYF,TGCGCCAGCAGTGAGTCACCCGTCGGAGATACGCAGTATTTT
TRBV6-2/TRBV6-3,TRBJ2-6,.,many,CASSYSNGGANVLTF,TGTGCCAGCAGTTACTCGAATGGTGGGGCCAACGTCCTGACTTTC
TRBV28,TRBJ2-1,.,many,CATVSLTGGAYNEQFF,TGTGCCACAGTCAGCCTAACAGGGGGGGCCTACAATGAGCAGTTCTTC
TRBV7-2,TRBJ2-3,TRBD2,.,CASSLEALAGRTDTQYF,TGTGCCAGCAGCTTAGAGGCACTAGCGGGACGCACAGATACGCAGTATTTT
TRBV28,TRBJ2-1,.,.,CASTPSRVIMYNEQFF,TGTGCCAGCACTCCGAGCAGGGTAATAATGTACAATGAGCAGTTCTTC
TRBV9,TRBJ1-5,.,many,CASSPGRRNQPQHF,TGTGCCAGCAGCCCTGGTAGACGCAATCAGCCCCAGCATTTT
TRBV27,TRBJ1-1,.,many,CASSPIGPPIGNTEAFF,TGTGCCAGCAGCCCTATCGGGCCTCCTATCGGGAACACTGAAGCTTTCTTT
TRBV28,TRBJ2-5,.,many,CASSLSTEETQYF,TGTGCCAGCAGTTTATCGACAGAAGAGACCCAGTACTTC
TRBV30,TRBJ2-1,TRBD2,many,CAWSGLAGGNEQFF,TGTGCCTGGAGTGGTCTAGCGGGGGGCAATGAGCAGTTCTTC
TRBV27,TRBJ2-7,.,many,CASALIGLLDEQYF,TGTGCCAGCGCCCTAATCGGACTCCTCGACGAGCAGTACTTC
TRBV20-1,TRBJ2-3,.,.,CSAPSRAFTDTQYF,TGCAGTGCTCCCTCTCGGGCGTTCACAGATACGCAGTATTTT
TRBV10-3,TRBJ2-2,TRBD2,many,CAISNFLAGGNTGELFF,TGTGCCATCAGTAACTTTCTAGCGGGAGGTAACACCGGGGAGCTGTTTTTT
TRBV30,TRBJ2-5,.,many,CAWNRLALKETQYF,TGTGCCTGGAATCGGTTGGCCCTGAAAGAGACCCAGTACTTC
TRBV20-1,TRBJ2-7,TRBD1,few,CSARDRGFREQYF,TGCAGTGCTAGGGACAGGGGATTCCGCGAGCAGTACTTC
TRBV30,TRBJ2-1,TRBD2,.,CAWSELAGIEQFF,TGTGCCTGGAGTGAGCTAGCGGGAATTGAGCAGTTCTTC
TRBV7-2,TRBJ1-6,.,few,CASSPTRTGLLGPLHF,TGTGCCAGCAGCCCTACAAGGACTGGATTACTGGGTCCCCTCCACTTT
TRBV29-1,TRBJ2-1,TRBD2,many,CSVELTSGRASYNEQFF,TGCAGCGTTGAGCTCACTAGCGGGAGGGCCTCCTACAATGAGCAGTTCTTC
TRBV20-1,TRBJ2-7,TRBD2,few,CSARDLPSGSSYEQYF,TGCAGTGCTAGAGATCTGCCTAGCGGGAGCTCCTACGAGCAGTACTTC
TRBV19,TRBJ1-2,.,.,CASSISGLGSNYGYTF,TGTGCCAGTAGTATATCCGGCTTGGGCAGCAACTATGGCTACACCTTC
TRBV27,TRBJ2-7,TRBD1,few,CASRSPPADRGYEQYF,TGTGCCAGCAGGAGCCCCCCTGCGGACAGGGGCTACGAGCAGTACTTC
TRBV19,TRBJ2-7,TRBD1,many,CASTLTRDSSYEQYF,TGTGCCAGTACCTTAACAAGGGACAGCTCCTACGAGCAGTACTTC
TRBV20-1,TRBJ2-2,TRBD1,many,CSAREPGQSSGGELFF,TGCAGTGCTAGAGAGCCGGGACAGTCGAGCGGCGGGGAGCTGTTTTTT
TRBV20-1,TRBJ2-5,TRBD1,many,CSARSSGGETQYF,TGCAGTGCTAGATCGTCAGGGGGTGAGACCCAGTACTTC
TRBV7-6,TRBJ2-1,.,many,CASSLGPSDRSYNEQFF,TGTGCCAGCAGCTTAGGGCCTAGCGACCGCTCCTACAATGAGCAGTTCTTC
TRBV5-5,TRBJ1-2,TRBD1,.,CASSLIGTGTSPYGYTF,TGTGCCAGCAGCTTGATAGGGACAGGGACCTCCCCTTATGGCTACACCTTC
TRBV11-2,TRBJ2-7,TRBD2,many,CASSLGHSGIYYEQYF,TGTGCCAGCAGCCTGGGGCATAGCGGGATATACTACGAGCAGTACTTC